The 28 T cell receptor beta chains listed next were all sequenced from one sample in a study of T-cell memory formation after mild COVID-19. TCRdb reprocessed the 5' RACE reads via MiXCR and lists one record per CDR3 protein. Of some 450,000 distinct CDR3 sequences detected, around 19% appear once; the ten largest clones hold roughly 8%. Sequencing used PBMCs or a T cell subset sorted from them (not recorded which). All receptors derive from an adult woman who had mild COVID-19 (a few samples of this study predate the infection). Cell type and time point are not known.

In its sample, this clonotype was seen a few times. V usage is TRBV12-3 or TRBV12-4 and J usage is TRBJ2-7; 12 nucleotides agree with TRBD1. The junction had 9 bases not matched to a gene; V was cut back by 6 bases and J by 6 bases. The CDR3 extends over 15 amino acids. In DNA, the CDR3 is TGTGCCAGCAGCGGACCGGGACAGGGGGCGGGCGAGCAGTACTTC. It yields the protein CASSGPGQGAGEQYF.

This chain links TRBV5-1 with TRBJ2-5; TRBD1 or TRBD2 may be the D gene (5 bases each). From germline, CDR1 is SGHRS and CDR2 YFSETQ. Trimming took off 4 bases at V and 4 bases at J, with 11 bases between the two ends. The CDR3 contains 13 residues. CDR3 amino acids: CASSQGERETQYF. CDR3 bases: TGCGCCAGCAGCCAGGGAGAGAGAGAGACCCAGTACTTC.

V is TRBV9 and J is TRBJ1-1; the D is unclear. The V end was cut by 3 bases, the J end by 6 bases, with 9 bases between. Germline loops: CDR1 SGDLS, CDR2 YYNGEE. This CDR3 comprises 12 residues. Here the CDR3 DNA reads TGTGCCAGCAGCGCCGAGAGCCCTGAAGCTTTCTTT. It codes for CASSAESPEAFF. Supplemented by reference TRBV9 and TRBJ1-1, the full variable domain reads DSGVTQTPKHLITATGQRVTLRCSPRSGDLSVYWYQQSLDQGLQFLIQYYNGEERAKGNILERFSAQQFPDLHSELNLSSLELGDSALYFCASSAESPEAFFGQGTRLTVV.

The chain uses TRBV30 and TRBJ1-1; TRBD1 matches 7 bases. From germline, CDR1 is GTSNPN and CDR2 SVGIG (reference sequence). Germline trimming cut 1 base from V and 3 bases from J; bases unmatched to any gene: 11. CDR3 length: 16 residues. The CDR3 DNA reads as TGTGCCTGGAGTGAAAGAGGGGGCCTTAGGGACACTGAAGCTTTCTTT. It specifies CAWSERGGLRDTEAFF. Complete variable domain (other parts from reference TRBV30 and TRBJ1-1): SQTIHQWPATLVQPVGSPLSLECTVEGTSNPNLYWYRQAAGRGLQLLFYSVGIGQISSEVPQNLSASRPQDRQFILSSKKLLLSDSGFYLCAWSERGGLRDTEAFFGQGTRLTVV.

The chain combines TRBV7-2 with TRBJ1-2; the D gene is possibly TRBD1 (6 bases). In germline, CDR1 is SGHTA, CDR2 FQGNSA. This CDR3 is built from 12 residues. Trimming took off 7 bases at V and 4 bases at J, with 10 bases between the two ends. CDR3 sequence: CASMGGPYGYTF. The DNA of the CDR3 is TGTGCCAGCATGGGGGGCCCCTATGGCTACACCTTC.

V gene TRBV7-3 combines with J gene TRBJ2-1, with a possible D match to TRBD1 (5 bases). The ends were cut back, 5 bases at V and 0 bases at J, with 11 bases in the middle. Germline values: CDR1 SGHTA, CDR2 FQGTGA. The CDR3 is made up of 15 amino acids. CDR3 nucleotide sequence: TGTGCCAGCAGCACACAGGTCCCCTCCTACAATGAGCAGTTCTTC. Encoded protein: CASSTQVPSYNEQFF.

The gene calls are TRBV19 and TRBJ2-3; perhaps TRBD1 as D (6 bases). CDR1 is LNHDA and CDR2 is SQIVND in the germline V gene (reference sequence). The CDR3 is 14 residues long. Between the trimmed V and J ends, which lost 11 bases and 0 bases, there was a span of 15 bases. Here the CDR3 DNA reads TGTGCCTTTGAGACCGGGACAAGCACAGATACGCAGTATTTT. This gives the protein CAFETGTSTDTQYF.

This clonotype turned up a few times. The chain employs TRBV19 and TRBJ2-2, with D possibly being TRBD1 (5 bases). The germline V gene has CDR1 LNHDA and CDR2 SQIVND (reference sequence). The CDR3 runs 13 residues. V lost 7 bases to trimming and J lost 8 bases, with 14 bases between them. The CDR3 nucleotides read TGTGCCAGTACCTGGTTAGGGGCTGGGGAGCTGTTTTTT. It translates to CASTWLGAGELFF.

The V and J genes are TRBV29-1 and TRBJ2-7; D unclear. The CDR3 covers 14 residues. Deletions cut 5 bases from V and 0 bases from J, with 14 bases between. Germline CDR1 and CDR2: SQVTM and ANQGSEA. Here the CDR3 DNA reads TGCAGCGTTTTTTTGCCCTCAGTCTCCTACGAGCAGTACTTC. Protein product: CSVFLPSVSYEQYF.

The gene calls are TRBV23-1 and TRBJ2-1; D possibly uses TRBD1 or TRBD2 (6 bases each). Being an ORF, TRBV23-1 has a function that is uncertain. V dropped 0 bases and J dropped 14 bases, with 17 bases sitting between them. This CDR3 is built from 14 residues. CDR3 nucleotide sequence: TGCGCCAGCAGTCAATCTGAGGGGGGTGTGAAGGAGTTCTTC. It specifies CASSQSEGGVKEFF.

V gene TRBV3-1 combines with J gene TRBJ2-5; TRBD2 aligns across 13 bases. The CDR3 has 15 amino acids. Germline V CDR1 and CDR2: LGHDT, YNNKEL (reference sequence). Losses at the gene ends were 5 bases for V and 5 bases for J; bases not matched to a gene: 5. The CDR3 nucleotides are TGTGCCAGCAGCTGGGGGACTAGCGGGATGGAGACCCAGTACTTC. Protein sequence: CASSWGTSGMETQYF.

This clonotype was observed a handful of times. The chain employs TRBV12-3 or TRBV12-4 and TRBJ2-5, with 8 bases that match TRBD1. The CDR3 consists of 14 residues. V lost 5 bases and J lost 6; bases outside the gene matches: 8. Here the CDR3 DNA reads TGTGCCAGCAGTCCGGACAGGGATACGAAGACCCAGTACTTC. Its protein is CASSPDRDTKTQYF.

V is TRBV7-9 and J is TRBJ1-1; D is ambiguous. This CDR3 has 14 amino acids. Deletions cut 0 bases from V and 3 bases from J, with 8 bases between. Germline V gives CDR1 SEHNR, CDR2 FQNEAQ (reference sequence). The DNA for the CDR3 is TGTGCCAGCAGCTTAGCCTACACCTACACTGAAGCTTTCTTT. This translates into CASSLAYTYTEAFF.

The rearrangement uses TRBV20-1 and TRBJ1-6; possible D gene TRBD1, 5 bases. V was shortened by 5 bases and J by 7 bases, with 15 bases between the two germline ends. The CDR3 extends over 14 amino acids. Germline V gene data show CDR1 as DFQATT and CDR2 as SNEGSKA (reference sequence). CDR3 DNA: TGCAGTGCTGTCAGGGCTGGTGAGAATTCACCCCTCCACTTT. It encodes CSAVRAGENSPLHF.

The chain employs TRBV20-1 and TRBJ1-1; D not certain. CDR1 is DFQATT, CDR2 SNEGSKA, per germline (reference sequence). This CDR3 contains 12 residues. The V and J ends lost 5 bases and 8 bases respectively, with 15 bases between them. CDR3 amino acids: CSAGPQETEAFF. In DNA form, the CDR3 reads TGCAGTGCTGGCCCCCAAGAGACCGAAGCTTTCTTT.

V and J are TRBV24-1 and TRBJ2-7, with 7 bases identical to TRBD1. Germline CDR1 reads KGHDR; CDR2 reads SFDVKD. V shed 3 bases, J shed 3 bases, and the junction held 10 bases outside the gene matches. The CDR3 extends over 16 amino acids. CDR3 nucleotides: TGTGCCACCAGTGATACCGCAACAGGGGAAGGCTACGAGCAGTACTTC. Residues: CATSDTATGEGYEQYF.

This clonotype was counted a few times. CDR3 in amino acids: CSARRRGGYTQYF. In nucleotides, the CDR3 is TGCAGTGCTAGACGCCGGGGGGGATATACGCAGTATTTT. The chain couples TRBV20-1 to TRBJ2-3, with 8 nucleotides matching TRBD2. The CDR3 covers 13 residues. V was clipped by 2 bases and J by 7 bases; unmatched bases: 5. Germline-derived CDR1 and CDR2 are DFQATT and SNEGSKA (reference sequence).

The chain uses TRBV5-4 and TRBJ2-3; 7 bases fit TRBD2. CDR3 length: 15 residues. Germline V gene lookup returns CDR1 SGHNT and CDR2 YYREEE (reference sequence). V lost 1 base to trimming and J lost 1 base; unmatched junction nucleotides: 3. The CDR3 DNA follows: TGTGCCAGCAGCTTGCGGACTAGACGCACAGATACGCAGTATTTT. This sequence encodes CASSLRTRRTDTQYF.

A few counts support this clonotype. The V call is TRBV12-3 or TRBV12-4, the J call TRBJ2-3; TRBD2 is a possible D gene (6 bases). Trimming left V 0 bases short and J 12 bases short, with 16 bases between. This CDR3 contains 14 residues. CDR3 coding DNA: TGTGCCAGCAGTTTAGCGTCTCTCGGGACTCTTCAGTATTTT. Its translation: CASSLASLGTLQYF.

This rearrangement joins TRBV2 to TRBJ2-1; 10 nucleotides agree with TRBD2. The germline gives CDR1 SNHLY, CDR2 FYNNEI. This CDR3 spans 14 amino acids. Losses at the gene ends were 6 bases for V and 8 bases for J; bases not matched to a gene: 7. The CDR3 DNA reads TGTGCCAGCAGGCTCAGCGGGGGGGTCTATGAGCAGTTCTTC. It translates to CASRLSGGVYEQFF. Based on the CDR3 plus reference TRBV2 and TRBJ2-1, the full variable domain is EPEVTQTPSHQVTQMGQEVILRCVPISNHLYFYWYRQILGQKVEFLVSFYNNEISEKSEIFDDQFSVERPDGSNFTLKIRSTKLEDSAMYFCASRLSGGVYEQFFGPGTRLTVL.

This clonotype was seen many times. The rearrangement uses TRBV18 and TRBJ1-4, with D possibly matching TRBD1 (5 bases). Germline V gene sequence: CDR1 KGHSH, CDR2 LQKENI. This CDR3 has 14 amino acids. V was cut by 3 bases and J by 0 bases, with 5 bases left in between. The DNA of the CDR3 is TGTGCCAGCTCACCGGGGGCAACTAATGAAAAACTGTTTTTT. Protein product: CASSPGATNEKLFF.

The chain recombines TRBV4-1 with TRBJ1-1, with D unclear. The CDR3 spans 15 residues. The germline V gene encodes CDR1 MGHRA and CDR2 YSYEKL. Trimming removed 2 bases at V and 1 base at J, with 11 bases between. Here the CDR3 reads CASSQTGLWNTEAFF. CDR3 DNA sequence: TGCGCCAGCAGCCAAACCGGACTGTGGAACACTGAAGCTTTCTTT.

This clonotype occurred a few times. This sequence joins TRBV6-6 and TRBJ1-1; D may be TRBD1 (5 bases). The V end lost 7 bases, the J end lost 0 bases, and 12 bases lay between the germline ends. CDR1 MNHNY and CDR2 SVGAGI come from the germline V gene (reference sequence). The CDR3 is 14 residues long. CDR3 nucleotides: TGTGCCAGCACCCCGGGACCAATGAACACTGAAGCTTTCTTT. Its protein product is CASTPGPMNTEAFF.

This chain uses TRBV5-5 with TRBJ1-1; the D gene is possibly TRBD1 (6 bases). The CDR3 is 17 amino acids. Trimming removed 3 bases from V and 1 base from J, with 19 bases in between. The germline V gene encodes CDR1 SGHKS and CDR2 YYEKEE (reference sequence). The CDR3 nucleotides are TGTGCCAGCAGCTCGACCCCCCTGGGACACACGAACACTGAAGCTTTCTTT. It yields the protein CASSSTPLGHTNTEAFF.

This clonotype was counted a few times. This sequence joins TRBV7-2 and TRBJ2-7; D possibly matches TRBD1 or TRBD2 (5 bases each). Trimming removed 7 bases from V and 2 bases from J, with 9 bases in between. Germline CDR1 reads SGHTA; CDR2 reads FQGNSA. The CDR3 is made up of 12 amino acids. CDR3 residues: CASIQGAYEQYF. The CDR3 coding sequence is TGTGCCAGCATCCAGGGAGCCTACGAGCAGTACTTC.

This clonotype occurred a few times. The CDR3 DNA reads TGCAGTGCTAGGATTCGCCGACAGGGACTTTTGTCTTCACCCCTCCACTTT. It yields the protein CSARIRRQGLLSSPLHF. The J gene is TRBJ1-6, the V gene TRBV20-1; TRBD1 aligns across 7 bases. Germline V gene sequence: CDR1 DFQATT, CDR2 SNEGSKA (reference sequence). V was clipped by 3 bases and J by 9 bases; unmatched bases: 17. CDR3 length equals 17 residues.

The table lists this clonotype with many counts. This chain joins TRBV5-5 and TRBJ1-3; D ambiguous. Germline CDR1 reads SGHKS; CDR2 reads YYEKEE (reference sequence). This CDR3 is built from 17 residues. With 2 bases removed from V and 0 bases from J, the gap between germline ends came to 15 bases. The CDR3 DNA sequence: TGTGCCAGCAGCTTCAGACCGACGGGTAACTCTGGAAACACCATATATTTT. Amino acid sequence: CASSFRPTGNSGNTIYF.

This clonotype has only a few counts. The chain has TRBV10-3 and TRBJ1-5; D not resolved. V was shortened by 3 bases and J by 8 bases, with 17 bases between the two germline ends. Germline V gene sequence: CDR1 ENHRY, CDR2 SYGVKD. The length of the CDR3 is 15 residues. The CDR3 protein is CAISDRDTSQEPQHF. DNA for the CDR3: TGTGCCATCAGTGACCGAGACACTAGCCAGGAGCCCCAGCATTTT.